This T cell receptor beta chain was obtained from a study of monozygotic twins with inflammatory bowel disease (dated by TCRdb to the late 2010s). Study-wide context: A total of about 28 monozygotic twin pairs were included in the full study, comprising nine German pairs (four IBD-concordant, five IBD-discordant) and 19 IBD-discordant Danish pairs. Within discordant pairs, disease-associated traits were sought mainly by comparing IBD patients with their genetically identical healthy co-twins. Each individual had, on average, about 151 000 unique TCRalpha sequences and 181 000 unique TCRbeta sequences available for analysis. Study-wide findings and limitations: Measured by the inverse Simpson index, TCRbeta repertoire diversity was lower in IBD patients than in their healthy co-twins. Compared with healthy twins, IBD patients shared fewer clonotypes with other individuals, and the difference was most pronounced in patients with signs of disease activity. The results gave no support for a single strong signal or clonotype linked to IBD. Distinction between different T cell subtypes could not be achieved in the analysis. Background noise and inter-individual variability may have been introduced into the repertoires by the differing immunosuppressive treatments among patients. Concordant and discordant twins showed no difference in repertoire similarity, possibly because of limited statistical power.

On this clonotype itself: This receptor's antigen is unknown.

The germline V gene specifies MNHEY as CDR1 and SVGAGI as CDR2. The cysteine opens and the phenylalanine closes a CDR3 of 14 amino acids. No DNA has been recorded. The library came from 5' RACE. Preparation of each TCR library used 3,000 to 3,500 ng of total RNA. For each sample, cDNA synthesis was carried out in eight separate reactions using SMARTScribe reverse transcriptase. Unique molecular identifiers containing a 6-nucleotide sample barcode were introduced through template switching during cDNA synthesis. Two nested PCRs of about 17 and 10 cycles amplified the TCRalpha and TCRbeta cDNA, and bead purification followed each PCR. Before amplification, the cDNA was treated with uracil DNA-glycosylase and purified using the QIAquick PCR purification kit. The second PCR added Illumina TruSeq-compatible adapters along with sample-specific barcodes. TapeStation and Qubit were used to check library quality and concentration, and approximately 5.4 ng of each library was pooled. Sequencing of the pooled libraries was done on an Illumina HiSeq2500 single-index Rapid Run using custom sequencing primers and 2 x 100 bp reads. On the study's bioinformatics: PCR and sequencing errors were corrected by UMI-based consensus assembly using MiGEC version 1.2.6. MiXCR version 2.1.1 was used to carry out V(D)J alignment, clonotype assembly and CDR3 extraction. To normalise gene usage, clonotype sharing and MAIT/NKT TCR abundance, the analysis used the top 1000, 10 000 and 20 000 clonotypes per sample. After downsampling to 27 000 UMIs, diversity was calculated as the inverse Simpson index using the vegan R package. Paired Mann-Whitney U tests on discordant twin pairs were used, with Benjamini-Hochberg multiple-testing correction. TCRdb reprocessed the public reads and reports one entry per CDR3 protein sequence, without DNA. TCRdb's processing, not the study's, gives the V and J calls here. This sample's records show about 450,000 distinct CDR3 sequences. The top ten hold 2% to 2.5% of the sample.

From each donor, an approximately 2.5 ml peripheral blood sample was drawn into PAXgene tubes and stored at -80 degrees C. Total RNA was isolated from whole blood with the PAXgene blood miRNA kit on an automated QIAcube, without T cell sorting. Peripheral blood from monozygotic twin pairs who were concordant or discordant for inflammatory bowel disease underwent deep TCRalpha and TCRbeta repertoire profiling using unique molecular barcoding. Smoking habits were recorded for all twin pairs, and each individual was classified as a current, former or never smoker. The source is a human donor with ulcerative colitis or Crohn's disease, or a healthy co-twin of an affected twin (not recorded which). Sequencing was performed on blood. The chain uses TRBV6-5 and TRBJ1-1; TCRdb's D call, TRBD1, is unchecked because there is no DNA. The encoded CDR3 is CASSYTLQATEAFF.